These 21 T cell receptor beta chains originate from one sample sequenced in a study of T cells in Graves' hyperthyroidism and ophthalmopathy. Using RNA transcripts as the source, TCR beta CDR3 regions were amplified. HTBI primers were the set used in a first-round RT-PCR of the TCR CDR3. TCRdb fed the multiplex PCR reads into MiXCR, producing one record per CDR3 protein. The table has nearly 750,000 distinct CDR3 sequences, roughly a third seen once. What was sequenced was blood. These receptors were taken from a woman aged 40 to 50 with Graves' hyperthyroidism.

This clonotype has just one count. A much larger clone lies a single base off, so this may be a read error. The J gene is TRBJ2-7, the V gene TRBV20-1; D is unresolved. Germline lookup yields CDR1 DFQATT and CDR2 SNEGSKA (reference sequence). The CDR3 has 14 residues. The CDR3 region is CSVRSPRVAYEQYF. The CDR3 bases are TGCAGTGTTAGATCACCCCGGGTGGCCTACGAGCAGTACTTC.

This clonotype turned up a few times. V usage is TRBV27 and J usage is TRBJ1-2, with 7 nucleotides matching TRBD1. CDR3 size: 14 residues. V lost 5 bases and J lost 4; bases outside the gene matches: 7. Germline V CDR1 and CDR2: MNHEY, SMNVEV (reference sequence). The CDR3 loop reads CASSKTGLGYGYTF. The CDR3 coding sequence is TGTGCCAGCAGTAAGACAGGGCTTGGCTATGGCTACACCTTC.

This chain connects TRBV15 to TRBJ1-2, with TRBD1 matching over 10 bases. This CDR3 is 17 amino acids long. V was clipped by 3 bases and J by 3 bases; unmatched bases: 10. Germline CDR1 reads LNHNV; CDR2 reads YYDKDF (reference sequence). The CDR3, as DNA: TGTGCCACCAGCAGCTATACCGGGACAGGGGCCCACTATGGCTACACCTTC. Translating gives CATSSYTGTGAHYGYTF.

The rearrangement joins TRBV11-2 to TRBJ2-7; D remains ambiguous. The germline gives CDR1 SGHAT, CDR2 FQNNGV. The CDR3 length is 11 residues. V lost 7 bases, J lost 7 bases, and 11 bases lay in between. The CDR3 coding sequence is TGTGCCAGCACCCCACAGAGTGAGCAGTACTTC. Translated, it gives CASTPQSEQYF.

With respect to this clonotype: The junction does not match germline at one end; this may be a read error. V usage is TRBV7-9 and J usage is TRBJ1-1, with TRBD1 matching 7 bases. The CDR3 runs 15 residues. The V gene's germline CDR1 is SEHNR and CDR2 FQNEAQ (reference sequence). The CDR3 DNA reads as TGCGCCAGCAGCCAAGGGGAGGGGGCCTTGATAGAAGCTTTCTTT. Translation: CASSQGEGALIEAFF. Filled out from reference TRBV7-9 and TRBJ1-1, the complete variable domain reads DTGVSQNPRHKITKRGQNVTFRCDPISEHNRLYWYRQTLGQGPEFLTYFQNEAQLEKSRLLSDRFSAERPKGSFSTLEIQRTEQGDSAMYLCASSQGEGALIEAFFGQGTRLTVV.

This clonotype appeared a single time. The rearrangement joins TRBV10-3 to TRBJ2-2, with D possibly being TRBD1 (6 bases). The CDR3 consists of 13 residues. Germline CDR1 reads ENHRY; CDR2 reads SYGVKD. V lost 10 bases and J lost 1, with 10 bases in between. As DNA, the CDR3 is TGTGCCAGTGGACAGCTGAACACCGGGGAGCTGTTTTTT. Protein sequence: CASGQLNTGELFF.

The rearrangement joins TRBV29-1 to TRBJ1-2; no definite D call. CDR1 SQVTM and CDR2 ANQGSEA come from the germline V gene. The V end lost 7 bases, the J end lost 8 bases, and 20 bases lay between the germline ends. The CDR3 spans 13 residues. The CDR3 region is CSEGYGTYIGYTF. In DNA, the CDR3 is TGCAGCGAGGGATACGGTACCTATATAGGCTACACCTTC.

This clonotype was seen more than once but under ten times. The CDR3 here is CASSPWQPPNYGYTF. In DNA form, the CDR3 reads TGTGCCAGCAGCCCGTGGCAGCCCCCTAACTATGGCTACACCTTC. The gene calls are TRBV7-9 and TRBJ1-2; the D is unclear. Germline CDR1 is SEHNR and CDR2 is FQNEAQ (reference sequence). V shed 5 bases and J shed 0 bases, with 13 bases lying between them. CDR3 length: 15 amino acids.

At least ten counts were recorded for this clonotype. The CDR3 is CASSFDARQYEGWTEAFF. CDR3 bases: TGTGCCAGCAGCTTTGATGCCAGGCAATACGAGGGATGGACTGAAGCTTTCTTT. The chain is built from TRBV7-2 and TRBJ1-1; D remains ambiguous. The CDR3 extends over 18 amino acids. V lost 3 bases and J 5 bases, leaving 25 bases between the germline ends. Germline V gene sequence: CDR1 SGHTA, CDR2 FQGNSA.

The table lists this clonotype with a few counts. V usage is TRBV2 and J usage is TRBJ2-7, with a tentative D call TRBD1 (6 bases). With the DNA end fitting TRBJ2-4 better, the J assignment may be wrong. The CDR3 is 12 residues long. Germline assignment: CDR1 SNHLY and CDR2 FYNNEI. Written as DNA, the CDR3 is TGTGCCAGCAGTACAGGGATGAGCATTCAGTACTTC. Residues: CASSTGMSIQYF.

The chain recombines TRBV19 with TRBJ1-1, with D uncertain. The CDR3 consists of 13 residues. Germline V gene data show CDR1 as LNHDA and CDR2 as SQIVND (reference sequence). With 5 bases removed from V and 5 bases from J, the gap between germline ends came to 12 bases. Here the CDR3 reads CASSPSILTEAFF. In nucleotides, the CDR3 is TGTGCCAGTAGTCCTTCGATACTTACTGAAGCTTTCTTT.

This clonotype came up many times. This rearrangement joins TRBV9 to TRBJ1-2; D gene ambiguous. Germline V CDR1 and CDR2: SGDLS, YYNGEE. The V gene lost 3 bases and the J gene lost 3 bases, with 9 bases spanning the gap. There are 13 residues in the CDR3. CDR3 in amino acids: CASSDGNHYGYTF. The DNA of the CDR3 is TGTGCCAGCAGCGACGGGAATCACTATGGCTACACCTTC.

This clonotype was observed many times. The chain is built from TRBV7-8 and TRBJ2-7; 7 positions match TRBD1. The CDR3 length is 13 residues. Germline lookup yields CDR1 SGHVS and CDR2 FQNEAQ. The V and J ends lost 5 bases and 6 bases, in that order; junction bases with no gene match: 7. The CDR3 coding sequence is TGTGCCAGCAGCCCCCCACAGGGGACCGAGCAGTACTTC. Translation: CASSPPQGTEQYF.

This chain connects TRBV6-5 to TRBJ1-6, with D perhaps TRBD1 (6 bases). Trimming took 2 bases from V and 9 from J, leaving 17 bases between them. Germline CDR1 reads MNHEY; CDR2 reads SVGAGI. This CDR3 is 16 amino acids long. The CDR3 region has the DNA TGTGCCAGCAGTTACAGGGTCGACAGGTGGCCTTCACCCCTCCACTTT. It specifies CASSYRVDRWPSPLHF.

In DNA, the CDR3 is TGTGCCAGCAGTTACTCGTCAGCATTGACACCCCTCCACTTT. It is translated as CASSYSSALTPLHF. This chain connects TRBV6-5 to TRBJ1-6; D gene ambiguous. The CDR3 runs 14 residues. Germline V gene data show CDR1 as MNHEY and CDR2 as SVGAGI. With 0 bases removed from V and 11 bases from J, the gap between germline ends came to 11 bases.

The chain is built from TRBV7-2 and TRBJ2-3; D is ambiguous. Deletions cut 5 bases from V and 5 bases from J, with 11 bases between. This CDR3 is 13 amino acids long. The germline gives CDR1 SGHTA, CDR2 FQGNSA. Here the CDR3 DNA reads TGTGCCAGCAGCCCCTATACGGGAGATACGCAGTATTTT. As protein: CASSPYTGDTQYF. The entire variable domain, with the rest obtained from reference TRBV7-2 and TRBJ2-3, is as follows: GAGVSQSPSNKVTEKGKDVELRCDPISGHTALYWYRQSLGQGLEFLIYFQGNSAPDKSGLPSDRFSAERTGGSVSTLTIQRTQQEDSAVYLCASSPYTGDTQYFGPGTRLTVL.

This clonotype was detected many times. This sequence joins TRBV12-3 or TRBV12-4 and TRBJ2-7, with TRBD1 identical over 8 bases. V shed 6 bases and J 1 base; nucleotides not matched to a gene: 8. The CDR3 runs to 15 residues. The CDR3 loop is CASSVTGTGSYEQYF. The CDR3 nucleotides read TGTGCCAGCAGCGTTACCGGGACAGGATCCTACGAGCAGTACTTC.

About this clonotype itself: A much larger clone differs from this one at a single base, so this may be a read error. The CDR3 region has the DNA TGTGCCAGCAGCTCCCGGGCGGCGATTGGAAACACCATATATTTT. Its translation is CASSSRAAIGNTIYF. This chain uses TRBV7-8 with TRBJ1-3; the D is unclear. This CDR3 has 15 amino acids. The V gene's germline CDR1 is SGHVS and CDR2 FQNEAQ. V was pared by 4 bases and J by 3 bases, with 13 bases between.

This chain joins TRBV7-6 and TRBJ2-7; TRBD2 aligns across 7 bases. The junction had 8 bases not matched to a gene; V was cut back by 1 base and J by 5 bases. Germline V CDR1 and CDR2: SGHVS, FNYEAQ. The CDR3 has 15 residues. CDR3 sequence (DNA): TGTGCCAGCAGCTTAGATTCCGGGGGGTCCAACGAGCAGTACTTC. Translation: CASSLDSGGSNEQYF. Looking up the rest from reference TRBV7-6 and TRBJ2-7 gives the full variable domain: GAGVSQSPRYKVTKRGQDVALRCDPISGHVSLYWYRQALGQGPEFLTYFNYEAQQDKSGLPNDRFSAERPEGSISTLTIQRTEQRDSAMYRCASSLDSGGSNEQYFGPGTRLTVT.

This clonotype was recorded many times. Here the CDR3 reads CASSEGGVTNVLTF. The CDR3 nucleotides read TGCGCCAGCAGTGAGGGGGGTGTCACCAACGTCCTGACTTTC. This sequence joins TRBV10-2 and TRBJ2-6; D may be TRBD1 or TRBD2 (5 bases each). The CDR3 is 14 residues long. V was cut by 2 bases and J by 8 bases, with 10 bases left in between. Germline V gene data show CDR1 as WSHSY and CDR2 as SAAADI.

The V call is TRBV12-3 or TRBV12-4, the J call TRBJ1-1; D gene ambiguous. The CDR3 sequence is 13 residues long. In nucleotides, the CDR3 is TGTGCAAGCCGGTCACGGTCGGGAACTGAAGCTTTCTTT. Protein product: CASRSRSGTEAFF.